This T cell receptor (beta chain) originates from a study of cytomegalovirus exposure and HLA in healthy donors. Across the study: The roughly 130 validation repertoires, a later analysis reported, used the same platform as the approximately 670 repertoires from the first cohort.

Using immunoSEQ multiplex PCR, the repertoire was profiled, and TCRdb retains in-frame clones only, with some absent. In the table there are about 150,000 clones, approximately 86% of which are singletons. CDR1 and CDR2 (germline): MDHEN, SYDVKM. The CDR3 loop spans 19 amino acids. The V segment lost 3 bases and the J segment 5 bases; nucleotides outside the gene matches: 13. Overall study results and limits: Overall, around 160 TCR beta chains were annotated as cytomegalovirus-associated.

In the case of this clone: What it binds is not known.

The source material was PBMCs. The source is a man younger than 35 in good health and CMV-seropositive. The V and J genes are TRBV28 and TRBJ2-5; 15 nucleotides align to TRBD2. The CDR3 loop is CASSFPGLAGGVPGETQYF. The CDR3 DNA follows: TGTGCCAGCAGTTTCCCAGGACTAGCGGGAGGGGTCCCGGGGGAGACCCAGTACTTC.